This TCR beta chain was sequenced for a study of human thymus T cells. Resected material from corrective heart surgery provided the thymus tissue analysed. Donation came from healthy Finnish infants having corrective surgery for congenital heart defects. Profiled with immunoSEQ multiplex PCR; TCRdb holds only in-frame clones, not every one. The sample lists some 130,000 clones, 90% to 95% occurring once. Comment on this clone: What it binds is not known.

The germline V gene has CDR1 SGHVS and CDR2 FNYEAQ. With V trimmed by 8 bases and J by 3 bases, 6 bases remained unmatched. The CDR3 has 14 residues. General observations from the study: In thymic and blood repertoires alike, V and J usage looked biased. Among unrelated individuals, related research reported thymic repertoires that overlapped highly.

This rearrangement joins TRBV7-6 to TRBJ1-2, with 10 bases lining up with TRBD1. The specimen sequenced was thymus tissue. The TCR sequence derives from a boy less than two years old with a congenital heart defect but otherwise immunologically healthy. This chain's CDR3 is CASAPDRGYYGYTF. The CDR3 DNA is TGTGCCAGCGCCCCGGACAGGGGGTACTATGGCTACACCTTC.